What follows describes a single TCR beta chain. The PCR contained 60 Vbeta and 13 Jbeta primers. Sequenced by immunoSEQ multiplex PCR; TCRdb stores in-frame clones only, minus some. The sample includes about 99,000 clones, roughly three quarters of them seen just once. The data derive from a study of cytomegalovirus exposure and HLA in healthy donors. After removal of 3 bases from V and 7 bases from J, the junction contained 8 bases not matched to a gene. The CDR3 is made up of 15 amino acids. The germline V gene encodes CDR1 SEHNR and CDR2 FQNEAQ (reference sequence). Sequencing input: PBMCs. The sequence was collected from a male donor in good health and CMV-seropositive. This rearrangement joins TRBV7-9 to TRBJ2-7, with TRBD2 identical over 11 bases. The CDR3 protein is CASSFLLAGVEEQYF. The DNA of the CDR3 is TGTGCCAGCAGCTTCCTACTAGCGGGGGTGGAGGAGCAGTACTTC.